These 26 T cell receptor beta chains were all obtained from the same sample, sequenced in a study of cytomegalovirus exposure and HLA in healthy donors. In the PCR, 60 Vbeta and 13 Jbeta primers were used. Only in-frame clones appear in the TCRdb table, and some are missing; sequencing was by immunoSEQ multiplex PCR. The sample's table shows about 200,000 clones. Sequenced material: PBMCs. The origin of the receptors is a boy aged 5-17 years in good health and CMV-seronegative.

The J gene is TRBJ2-7, the V gene TRBV19; a weak D match, TRBD1 (6 bases). The V and J ends lost 2 bases and 2 bases respectively, with 10 bases between them. Germline V CDR1 and CDR2: LNHDA, SQIVND (reference sequence). The CDR3 runs to 14 residues. The CDR3 bases are TGTGCCAGTAGTATAACCGGACAGACCTACGAGCAGTACTTC. Translating it yields CASSITGQTYEQYF.

Details on this clone: One end of the junction is discordant with germline, which a read error may explain. As DNA, the CDR3 is TGTGCCAGCAGTTTGGCTCCGCGCGTCCCCCCAGAGACCCAGTACTTC. Translation gives CASSLAPRVPPETQYF. J is TRBJ2-5 and V is TRBV5-6, with D unclear. The CDR3 is 16 residues long. Germline CDR1 is SGHDT and CDR2 is YYEEEE. The entire variable domain, with the rest obtained from reference TRBV5-6 and TRBJ2-5, is as follows: DAGVTQSPTHLIKTRGQQVTLRCSPKSGHDTVSWYQQALGQGPQFIFQYYEEEERQRGNFPDRFSGHQFPNYSSELNVNALLLGDSALYLCASSLAPRVPPETQYFGPGTRLLVL.

The J gene is TRBJ2-7, the V gene TRBV19, with D tentatively TRBD2 (6 bases). This CDR3 region has 14 residues. Trimming removed 5 bases at V and 4 bases at J, with 15 bases between. Germline lookup yields CDR1 LNHDA and CDR2 SQIVND (reference sequence). The CDR3 region is CASSLPGVWYEQYF. In DNA form, the CDR3 reads TGTGCCAGTAGTCTACCGGGGGTATGGTACGAGCAGTACTTC.

V usage is TRBV13 and J usage is TRBJ2-4; D unresolved. This CDR3 region has 12 residues. Germline CDR1 reads PRHDT; CDR2 reads FYEKMQ (reference sequence). Trimming shortened V by 0 bases and J by 7 bases, and 4 bases separated the two germline ends. CDR3 amino acids: CASSLGPNIQYF. The CDR3 DNA sequence: TGTGCCAGCAGCTTAGGTCCTAACATTCAGTACTTC.

The rearrangement joins TRBV6-5 to TRBJ2-5; possibly TRBD2 for D (6 bases). Deletions cut 2 bases from V and 1 base from J, with 14 bases between. This CDR3 is built from 16 residues. The germline V gene has CDR1 MNHEY and CDR2 SVGAGI. The CDR3 DNA follows: TGTGCCAGCAGTTACAGCCGCGGGGCACTCCAAGAGACCCAGTACTTC. It encodes CASSYSRGALQETQYF.

The chain recombines TRBV4-1 with TRBJ2-7, with no clear D. Germline V gives CDR1 MGHRA, CDR2 YSYEKL. Trimming shortened V by 3 bases and J by 0 bases, and 18 bases separated the two germline ends. The CDR3 runs 17 residues. CDR3 residues: CASSHIASPRTSYEQYF. CDR3 sequence (DNA): TGCGCCAGCAGCCATATCGCGAGTCCGCGCACCTCCTACGAGCAGTACTTC.

The chain is built from TRBV14 and TRBJ2-2; 9 nucleotides agree with TRBD1. Trimming at V came to 6 bases and at J to 6 bases, leaving 11 bases not matched to a gene. Germline V lookup: CDR1 SGHDN, CDR2 FVKESK. CDR3 length: 16 residues. The chain's CDR3 is CASRQSGTGPSGELFF. DNA of the CDR3: TGTGCCAGCAGGCAGTCCGGGACAGGGCCATCCGGGGAGCTGTTTTTT.

The CDR3, as DNA: TGTGCCAGCAGCGCCATGGGTGGGGAGGCGTATGGCTACACCTTC. Its protein is CASSAMGGEAYGYTF. The V call is TRBV9, the J call TRBJ1-2, with D hard to call. This CDR3 contains 15 residues. Germline V gene sequence: CDR1 SGDLS, CDR2 YYNGEE. Trimming pared 3 bases from V and 5 bases from J, leaving 17 bases between.

The chain couples TRBV15 to TRBJ2-5, with 9 bases that match TRBD1. The germline gives CDR1 LNHNV, CDR2 YYDKDF (reference sequence). V lost 1 base and J lost 5; bases outside the gene matches: 17. This CDR3 contains 19 residues. CDR3 loop: CATSRGPGGAGQGGETQYF. The CDR3 nucleotides are TGTGCCACCAGCAGAGGTCCCGGGGGAGCGGGACAGGGAGGGGAGACCCAGTACTTC.

The chain combines TRBV6-1 with TRBJ1-2; a possible D gene is TRBD1 (5 bases). V was pared by 4 bases and J by 5 bases, with 11 bases between. Germline CDR1 MNHNS, CDR2 SASEGT. This CDR3 has 13 amino acids. The CDR3 here is CASSGDSIYGYTF. The CDR3, as DNA: TGTGCCAGCAGTGGAGACAGTATTTATGGCTACACCTTC.

The chain uses TRBV2 and TRBJ2-1; 7 bases fit TRBD1. Trimming at V came to 5 bases and at J to 6 bases, leaving 10 bases not matched to a gene. This CDR3 is built from 15 residues. Germline values: CDR1 SNHLY, CDR2 FYNNEI. CDR3 nucleotides: TGTGCCAGCAGTTGGGACAGTTTGAGAGGCAATGAGCAGTTCTTC. Translation: CASSWDSLRGNEQFF.

The chain joins TRBV18 to TRBJ2-2, with D possibly being TRBD2 (6 bases). The CDR3 runs 14 residues. V lost 3 bases and J 5 bases, leaving 10 bases between the germline ends. Looked up from germline, CDR1 is KGHSH and CDR2 is LQKENI. The CDR3 coding sequence is TGTGCCAGCTCACCCACCCGGGGGACCGGGGAGCTGTTTTTT. This encodes CASSPTRGTGELFF.

The chain combines TRBV29-1 with TRBJ2-1, with D unclear. Germline CDR1 is SQVTM and CDR2 is ANQGSEA. Trimming took off 4 bases at V and 1 base at J, with 8 bases between the two ends. The CDR3 sequence is 13 residues long. CDR3 loop: CSVVLGSYNEQFF. The CDR3 DNA is TGCAGCGTTGTGCTAGGATCCTACAATGAGCAGTTCTTC.

The chain employs TRBV27 and TRBJ2-1; the D gene is possibly TRBD2 (5 bases). V was clipped by 6 bases and J by 8 bases, with 14 bases between them. The germline CDR1 and CDR2 sequences are MNHEY and SMNVEV (reference sequence). There are 13 residues in the CDR3. The CDR3, as DNA: TGTGCCAGCAGGCGATCCGAGGGTGATGAGCAGTTCTTC. This sequence encodes CASRRSEGDEQFF.

The chain couples TRBV19 to TRBJ1-5; 7 nucleotides agree with TRBD1. This CDR3 is 16 amino acids long. The germline V gene encodes CDR1 LNHDA and CDR2 SQIVND (reference sequence). J lost 6 bases, V lost 3 bases, and 11 bases had no gene match. CDR3 nucleotides: TGTGCCAGTAGTATGTGGACAGGAACGGTGGGTCAGCCCCAGCATTTT. Translation gives CASSMWTGTVGQPQHF. Full variable domain (missing parts from reference TRBV19 and TRBJ1-5): DGGITQSPKYLFRKEGQNVTLSCEQNLNHDAMYWYRQDPGQGLRLIYYSQIVNDFQKGDIAEGYSVSREKKESFPLTVTSAQKNPTAFYLCASSMWTGTVGQPQHFGDGTRLSIL.

The chain recombines TRBV7-2 with TRBJ2-2, with 7 bases identical to TRBD1. The CDR3 sequence is 18 residues long. Losses at the gene ends were 1 base for V and 4 bases for J; bases not matched to a gene: 12. Germline CDR1 is SGHTA and CDR2 is FQGNSA. The CDR3 loop reads CASSLVPAGTAVTGELFF. CDR3 DNA: TGTGCCAGCAGCTTAGTGCCTGCTGGGACAGCTGTCACCGGGGAGCTGTTTTTT.

The chain couples TRBV19 to TRBJ2-7; 9 bases map to TRBD1. This CDR3 has 13 amino acids. Trimming cost V 6 bases and J 5 bases; bases outside gene matches: 5. CDR1 and CDR2 (germline): LNHDA, SQIVND (reference sequence). CDR3 bases: TGTGCCAGTAGCGCCGGGACAGGGAACGAGCAGTACTTC. Protein product: CASSAGTGNEQYF.

The chain has TRBV11-3 and TRBJ1-5; TRBD1 is a possible D gene (6 bases). In germline, CDR1 is SGHNT, CDR2 YENEEA. CDR3 length: 17 amino acids. The V end was cut by 0 bases, the J end by 3 bases, with 15 bases between. The CDR3 sequence is CASSLEIRGTYNQPQHF. The CDR3 DNA follows: TGTGCCAGCAGCTTAGAAATAAGGGGGACCTACAATCAGCCCCAGCATTTT.

The rearrangement joins TRBV6-1 to TRBJ1-4; D perhaps matches TRBD1 (6 bases). V shed 1 base and J shed 8 bases, with 8 bases lying between them. The CDR3 runs 13 residues. Germline V gene data show CDR1 as MNHNS and CDR2 as SASEGT. This CDR3 is CASSEGTAEKLFF. The CDR3, as DNA: TGTGCCAGCAGTGAAGGGACAGCCGAAAAACTGTTTTTT.

The rearrangement links TRBV9 to TRBJ2-4; TRBD1 agrees at 8 bases. With V trimmed by 4 bases and J by 4 bases, 7 bases remained unmatched. The germline gives CDR1 SGDLS, CDR2 YYNGEE. The CDR3 has 15 amino acids. The CDR3 loop reads CASSPGTGEKNIQYF. CDR3 nucleotides: TGTGCCAGCAGCCCGGGGACAGGAGAAAAAAACATTCAGTACTTC.

The V gene is TRBV27, the J gene TRBJ1-4; 10 bases are shared with TRBD1. The CDR3 loop spans 16 amino acids. The trim removed 2 bases at V and 5 bases at J, leaving 5 bases unmatched. Germline V gene sequence: CDR1 MNHEY, CDR2 SMNVEV (reference sequence). The CDR3 spells CASSLHSDRGNEKLFF. Written as DNA, the CDR3 is TGTGCCAGCAGTTTACATTCGGACAGGGGGAATGAAAAACTGTTTTTT.

The V and J genes are TRBV9 and TRBJ2-7, with 9 bases fitting TRBD2. CDR1 and CDR2 from the germline V gene are SGDLS and YYNGEE. With 0 bases clipped from V and 2 bases from J, the junction kept 3 bases outside the gene matches. The CDR3 extends over 15 amino acids. Here the CDR3 reads CASSVGGGGAYEQYF. CDR3 bases: TGTGCCAGCAGCGTAGGGGGCGGGGGGGCCTACGAGCAGTACTTC.

The genes are TRBV9 and TRBJ2-5, with 12 bases aligning to TRBD1. The germline CDR1 and CDR2 sequences are SGDLS and YYNGEE. The CDR3 consists of 16 residues. Trimming removed 4 bases from V and 4 bases from J; junction bases left unmatched: 8. CDR3 amino acids: CASSPARDRGRETQYF. The CDR3 DNA reads as TGTGCCAGCAGCCCTGCCCGGGACAGGGGGCGAGAGACCCAGTACTTC.

The chain joins TRBV4-3 to TRBJ2-3; 7 bases agree with TRBD2. CDR3 length: 15 amino acids. The germline V gene encodes CDR1 LGHNA and CDR2 YSLEER. Germline trimming cut 3 bases from V and 2 bases from J; bases unmatched to any gene: 5. The CDR3 DNA reads as TGCGCCAGCAGCCACAGCGGGGTTGACACAGATACGCAGTATTTT. Its protein is CASSHSGVDTDTQYF.

The rearrangement uses TRBV5-1 and TRBJ2-1; 7 bases align to TRBD1. In germline, CDR1 is SGHRS, CDR2 YFSETQ. V shed 1 base and J 8 bases; nucleotides not matched to a gene: 6. This CDR3 has 14 residues. The CDR3 region is CASSLRTGLDEQFF. CDR3 bases: TGCGCCAGCAGCTTGAGGACAGGTTTGGATGAGCAGTTCTTC.

With regard to this clone: One junction end does not reproduce the germline sequence, and a read error may be involved. The rearrangement links TRBV6-1 to TRBJ1-3; perhaps TRBD1 as D (6 bases). Germline loops: CDR1 MNHNS, CDR2 SASEGT. The CDR3 extends over 11 amino acids. DNA for the CDR3: TGTGCCAGCAGTGAAGCTGGACAGTTCGGTTTT. Translated: CASSEAGQFGF.